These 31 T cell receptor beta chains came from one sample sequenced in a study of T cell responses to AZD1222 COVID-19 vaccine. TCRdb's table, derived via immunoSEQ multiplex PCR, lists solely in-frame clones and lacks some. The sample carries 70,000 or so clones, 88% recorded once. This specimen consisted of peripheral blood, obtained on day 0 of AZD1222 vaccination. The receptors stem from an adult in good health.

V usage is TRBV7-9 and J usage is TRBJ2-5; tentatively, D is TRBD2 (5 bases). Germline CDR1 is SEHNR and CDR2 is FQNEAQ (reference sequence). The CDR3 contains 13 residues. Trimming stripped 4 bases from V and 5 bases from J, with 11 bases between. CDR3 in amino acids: CASSSYGGETQYF. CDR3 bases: TGTGCCAGCAGCTCTTACGGCGGGGAGACCCAGTACTTC.

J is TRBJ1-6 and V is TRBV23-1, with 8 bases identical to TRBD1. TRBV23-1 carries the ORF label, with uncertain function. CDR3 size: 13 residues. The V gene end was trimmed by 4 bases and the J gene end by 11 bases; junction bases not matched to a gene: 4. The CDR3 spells CASSPPTGAPLHF. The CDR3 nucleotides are TGCGCCAGCAGTCCGCCGACAGGGGCACCCCTCCACTTT.

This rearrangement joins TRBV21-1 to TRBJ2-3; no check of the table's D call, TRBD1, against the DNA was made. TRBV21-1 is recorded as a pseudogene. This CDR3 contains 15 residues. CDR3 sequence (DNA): TGTGCCAGCAGCAAGTACCGGGACAAGGCAGATACGCAGTATTTT. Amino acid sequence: CASSKYRDKADTQYF.

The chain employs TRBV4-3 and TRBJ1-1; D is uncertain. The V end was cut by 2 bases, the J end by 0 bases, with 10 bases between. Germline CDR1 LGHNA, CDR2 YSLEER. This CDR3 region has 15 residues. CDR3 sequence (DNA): TGCGCCAGCAGCCAAACCAGGACGCTGAACACTGAAGCTTTCTTT. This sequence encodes CASSQTRTLNTEAFF.

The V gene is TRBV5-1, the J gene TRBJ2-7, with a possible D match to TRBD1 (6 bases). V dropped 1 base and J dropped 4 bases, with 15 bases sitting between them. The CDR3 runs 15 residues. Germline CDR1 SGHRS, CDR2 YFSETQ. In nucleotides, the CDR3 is TGCGCCAGCAGCTTGAACTCGGGACAACCATACGAGCAGTACTTC. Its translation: CASSLNSGQPYEQYF.

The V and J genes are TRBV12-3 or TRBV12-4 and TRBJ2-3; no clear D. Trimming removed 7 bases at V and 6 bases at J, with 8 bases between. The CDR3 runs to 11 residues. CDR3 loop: CASTDLDTQYF. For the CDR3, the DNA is TGTGCCAGCACGGATCTGGATACGCAGTATTTT.

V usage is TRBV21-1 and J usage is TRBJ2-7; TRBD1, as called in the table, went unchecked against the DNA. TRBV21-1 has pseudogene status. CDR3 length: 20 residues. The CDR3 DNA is TGTGCCAGCAGCAAAGGAAAGACAGGGCGGGGAATTCGGCCGGACTACGAGCAGTACTTC. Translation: CASSKGKTGRGIRPDYEQYF.

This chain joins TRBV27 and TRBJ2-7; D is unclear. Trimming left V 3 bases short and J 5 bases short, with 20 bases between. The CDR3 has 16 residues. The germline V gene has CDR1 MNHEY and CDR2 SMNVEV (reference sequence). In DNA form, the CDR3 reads TGTGCCAGCAGTTTTTGGGGTCGGAGACAAGTCCACGAGCAGTACTTC. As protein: CASSFWGRRQVHEQYF.

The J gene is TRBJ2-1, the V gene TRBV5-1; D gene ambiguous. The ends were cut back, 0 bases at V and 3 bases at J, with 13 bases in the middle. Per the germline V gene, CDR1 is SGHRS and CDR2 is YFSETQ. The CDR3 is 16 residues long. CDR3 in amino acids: CASSLGSVANYNEQFF. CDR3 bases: TGCGCCAGCAGCTTGGGGTCAGTAGCCAACTACAATGAGCAGTTCTTC.

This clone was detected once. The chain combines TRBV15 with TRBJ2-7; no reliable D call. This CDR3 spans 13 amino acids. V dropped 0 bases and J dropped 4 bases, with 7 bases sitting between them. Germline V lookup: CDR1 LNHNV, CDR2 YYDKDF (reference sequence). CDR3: CATSRDSPYEQYF. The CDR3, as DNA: TGTGCCACCAGCAGAGATTCGCCGTACGAGCAGTACTTC.

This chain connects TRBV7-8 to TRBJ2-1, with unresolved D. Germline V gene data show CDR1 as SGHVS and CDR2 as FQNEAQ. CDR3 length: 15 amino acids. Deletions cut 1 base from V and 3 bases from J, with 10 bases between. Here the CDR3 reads CASSLDVADYNEQFF. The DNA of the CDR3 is TGTGCCAGCAGCTTAGATGTGGCGGACTACAATGAGCAGTTCTTC.

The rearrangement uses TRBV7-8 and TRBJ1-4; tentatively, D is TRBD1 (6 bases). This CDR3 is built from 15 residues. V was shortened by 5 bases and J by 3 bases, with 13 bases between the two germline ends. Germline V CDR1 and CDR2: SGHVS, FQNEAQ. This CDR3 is CASSPERGANEKLFF. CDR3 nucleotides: TGTGCCAGCAGCCCCGAGAGGGGGGCTAATGAAAAACTGTTTTTT.

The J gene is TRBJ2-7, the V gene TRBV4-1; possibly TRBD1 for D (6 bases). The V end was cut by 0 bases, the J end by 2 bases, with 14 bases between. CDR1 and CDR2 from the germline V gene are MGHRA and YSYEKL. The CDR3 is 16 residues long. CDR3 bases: TGCGCCAGCAGCCAAGATAAGACAGGCCTTACCTACGAGCAGTACTTC. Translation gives CASSQDKTGLTYEQYF.

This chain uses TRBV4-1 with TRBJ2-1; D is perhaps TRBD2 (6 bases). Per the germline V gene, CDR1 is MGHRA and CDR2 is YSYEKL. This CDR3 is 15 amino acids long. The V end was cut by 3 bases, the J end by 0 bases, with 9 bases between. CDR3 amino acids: CASSQRGDSYNEQFF. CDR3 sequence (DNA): TGCGCCAGCAGCCAGCGGGGAGACTCCTACAATGAGCAGTTCTTC.

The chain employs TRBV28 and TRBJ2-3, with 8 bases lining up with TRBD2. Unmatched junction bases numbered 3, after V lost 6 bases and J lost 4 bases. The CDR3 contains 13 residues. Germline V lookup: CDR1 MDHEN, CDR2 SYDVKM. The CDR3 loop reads CASSGGAADTQYF. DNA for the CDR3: TGTGCCAGCAGCGGGGGGGCAGCAGATACGCAGTATTTT.

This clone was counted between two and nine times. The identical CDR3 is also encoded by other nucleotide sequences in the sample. CDR3 sequence: CASSLGSREGTGELFF. CDR3 nucleotides: TGTGCCAGCAGCTTAGGATCGCGGGAGGGAACCGGGGAGCTGTTTTTT. The J gene is TRBJ2-2, the V gene TRBV7-4, with TRBD2 matching 9 bases. Germline CDR1 and CDR2: SGHVT and SQSDAQ. The V and J ends lost 1 base and 5 bases, in that order; junction bases with no gene match: 5. The CDR3 length is 16 residues.

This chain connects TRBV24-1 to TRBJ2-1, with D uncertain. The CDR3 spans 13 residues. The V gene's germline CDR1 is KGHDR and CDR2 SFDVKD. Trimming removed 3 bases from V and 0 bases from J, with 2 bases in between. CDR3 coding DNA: TGTGCCACCAGTGATATCTCCTACAATGAGCAGTTCTTC. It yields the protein CATSDISYNEQFF.

CDR3 in DNA: TGCAGTGCTAGTAAGACTAGCGGGGACACAGATACGCAGTATTTT. Translating gives CSASKTSGDTDTQYF. The gene calls are TRBV20-1 and TRBJ2-3; TRBD2 aligns across 11 bases. Looked up from germline, CDR1 is DFQATT and CDR2 is SNEGSKA (reference sequence). The CDR3 is 15 amino acids. J gave up 2 bases and V 3 bases, and 4 bases lay outside the gene matches.

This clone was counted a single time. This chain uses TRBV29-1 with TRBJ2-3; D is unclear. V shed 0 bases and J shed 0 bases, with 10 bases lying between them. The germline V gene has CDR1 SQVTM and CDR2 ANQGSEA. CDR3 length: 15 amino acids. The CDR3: CSVEEQILSTDTQYF. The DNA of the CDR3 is TGCAGCGTTGAAGAACAGATTTTAAGCACAGATACGCAGTATTTT.

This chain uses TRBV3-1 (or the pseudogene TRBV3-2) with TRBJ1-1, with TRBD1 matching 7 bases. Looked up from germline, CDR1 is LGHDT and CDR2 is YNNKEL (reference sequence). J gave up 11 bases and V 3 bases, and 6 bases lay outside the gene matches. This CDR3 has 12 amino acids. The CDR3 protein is CASSHRGGRAFF. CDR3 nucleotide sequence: TGTGCCAGCAGCCACAGGGGGGGAAGGGCTTTCTTT.

The CDR3 bases are TGTGCCAGCAGTAAAAAGACAGCTACTCAGCCCCAGCATTTT. Translated, it gives CASSKKTATQPQHF. The J gene is TRBJ1-5, the V gene TRBV6-2 or TRBV6-3, with D possibly being TRBD1 (5 bases). CDR1 and CDR2 (germline): MNHEY, SVGEGT. The CDR3 is made up of 14 amino acids. Trimming left V 5 bases short and J 6 bases short, with 14 bases between.

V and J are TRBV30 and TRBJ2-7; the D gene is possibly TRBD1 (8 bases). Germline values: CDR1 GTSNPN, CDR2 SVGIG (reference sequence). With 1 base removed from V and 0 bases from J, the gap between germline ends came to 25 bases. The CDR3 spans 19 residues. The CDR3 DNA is TGTGCCTGGAGTGGCAGGGGGCGAGCGGGATCCGACATCTCCTACGAGCAGTACTTC. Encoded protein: CAWSGRGRAGSDISYEQYF.

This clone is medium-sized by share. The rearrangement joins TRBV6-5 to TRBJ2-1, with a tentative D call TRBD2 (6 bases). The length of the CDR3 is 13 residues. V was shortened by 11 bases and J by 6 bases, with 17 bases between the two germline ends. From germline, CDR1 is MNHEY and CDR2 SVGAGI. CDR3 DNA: TGTGCCGGGCGGGACGGCCACTCCAATGAGCAGTTCTTC. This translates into CAGRDGHSNEQFF.

CDR3 DNA sequence: TGTGCCAGCAGCCACCAGACAGTGAATCATAACACCGGGGAGCTGTTTTTT. Translating gives CASSHQTVNHNTGELFF. The chain couples TRBV3-1 (or the pseudogene TRBV3-2) to TRBJ2-2; the D gene is possibly TRBD1 (5 bases). The V gene lost 3 bases and the J gene lost 2 bases, with 16 bases spanning the gap. This CDR3 spans 17 amino acids. Germline CDR1 LGHDT, CDR2 YNNKEL (reference sequence).

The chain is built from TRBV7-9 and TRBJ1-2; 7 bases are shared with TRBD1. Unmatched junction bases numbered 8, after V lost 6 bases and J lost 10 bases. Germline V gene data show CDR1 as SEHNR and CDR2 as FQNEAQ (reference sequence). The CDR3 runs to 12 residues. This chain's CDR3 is CASRSDRVTYTF. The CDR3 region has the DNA TGTGCCAGCAGATCCGACAGGGTGACCTACACCTTC. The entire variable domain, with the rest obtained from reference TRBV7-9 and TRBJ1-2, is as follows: DTGVSQNPRHKITKRGQNVTFRCDPISEHNRLYWYRQTLGQGPEFLTYFQNEAQLEKSRLLSDRFSAERPKGSFSTLEIQRTEQGDSAMYLCASRSDRVTYTFGSGTRLTVV.

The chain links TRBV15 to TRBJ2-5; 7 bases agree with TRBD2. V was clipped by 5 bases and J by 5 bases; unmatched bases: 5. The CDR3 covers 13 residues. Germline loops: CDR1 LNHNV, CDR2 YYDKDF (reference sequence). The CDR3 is CATSPGLGETQYF. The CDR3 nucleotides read TGTGCCACCAGCCCAGGACTAGGGGAGACCCAGTACTTC.

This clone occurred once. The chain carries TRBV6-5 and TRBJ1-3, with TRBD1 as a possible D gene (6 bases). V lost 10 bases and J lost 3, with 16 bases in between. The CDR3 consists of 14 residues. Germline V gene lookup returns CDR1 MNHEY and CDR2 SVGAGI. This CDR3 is CATGGAVSGNTIYF. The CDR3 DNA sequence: TGTGCCACCGGGGGCGCTGTCAGTGGAAACACCATATATTTT.

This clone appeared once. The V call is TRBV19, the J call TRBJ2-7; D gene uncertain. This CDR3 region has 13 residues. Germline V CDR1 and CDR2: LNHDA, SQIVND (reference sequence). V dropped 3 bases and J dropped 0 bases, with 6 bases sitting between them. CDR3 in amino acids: CASSIESSYEQYF. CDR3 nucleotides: TGTGCCAGTAGTATTGAGAGCTCCTACGAGCAGTACTTC.

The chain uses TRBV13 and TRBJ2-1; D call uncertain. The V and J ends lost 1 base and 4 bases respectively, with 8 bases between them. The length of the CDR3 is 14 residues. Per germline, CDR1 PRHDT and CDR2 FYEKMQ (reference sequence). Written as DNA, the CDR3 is TGTGCCAGCAGCTTAGATGTAGCTTACAATGAGCAGTTCTTC. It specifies CASSLDVAYNEQFF.

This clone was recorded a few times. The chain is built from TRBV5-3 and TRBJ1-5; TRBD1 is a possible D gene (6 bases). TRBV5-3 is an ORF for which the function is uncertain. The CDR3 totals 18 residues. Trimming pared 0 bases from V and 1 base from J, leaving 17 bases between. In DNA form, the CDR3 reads TGTGCCAGAAGCTTGGATAGGGGGTGGGGTAGAAGCAATCAGCCCCAGCATTTT. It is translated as CARSLDRGWGRSNQPQHF.

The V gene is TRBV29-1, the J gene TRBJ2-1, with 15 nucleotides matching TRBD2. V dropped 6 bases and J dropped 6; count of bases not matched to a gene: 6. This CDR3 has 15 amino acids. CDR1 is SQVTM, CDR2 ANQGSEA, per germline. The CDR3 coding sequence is TGCAGCGTCACCGGGACTAGCGGGGGGACCAATGAGCAGTTCTTC. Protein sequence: CSVTGTSGGTNEQFF.